This TCR beta chain was profiled in a study of ipilimumab plus nivolumab after autologous stem cell transplantation. Study overall: A median of about 8 nivolumab and 5 ipilimumab doses were given. The DLBCL group included primary refractory and relapsed cases.

Germline CDR1 reads SGHRS; CDR2 reads YFSETQ. V was shortened by 3 bases and J by 3 bases, with 19 bases between the two germline ends. The CDR3 spans 16 residues. Starting 14 to 28 days after autologous transplant, ipilimumab 1 mg/kg was given. Patients got 3 mg/kg IV nivolumab weeks 1, 4, 7, 10, then biweekly through week 26. Assay used: immunoSEQ multiplex PCR; TCRdb lists only in-frame clones, some missing. The table shows 10,000 to 15,000 clones, with around three quarters occurring only once. V gene TRBV5-1 combines with J gene TRBJ2-7; a possible D gene is TRBD1 (5 bases). The sequencing used PBMCs, collected in a trial of ipilimumab plus nivolumab as post-transplant consolidation. This TCR was sampled from a male donor with diffuse large B-cell lymphoma. CDR3: CASSWTGLPGHYEQYF. Here the CDR3 DNA reads TGCGCCAGCAGCTGGACCGGGTTACCCGGACACTACGAGCAGTACTTC.